The 29 T cell receptor beta chains presented below share a single source sample, sequenced in a study of blood T cells in healthy people across ages. It was with a sample-barcoded 5' primer and a J-beta primer mix that a second PCR of about 7 to 12 cycles was run. TCRdb passed the 5' RACE reads through MiXCR, listing each CDR3 protein once. Of some 700,000 distinct CDR3 sequences in the sample, 22% were seen once. The material sequenced was blood. The origin of the receptors is a man in his 70s in good health.

A few counts support this clonotype. This chain links TRBV5-6 with TRBJ2-3; maybe TRBD2 (6 bases). There are 14 residues in the CDR3. V was clipped by 5 bases and J by 2 bases, with 12 bases between them. The germline V gene has CDR1 SGHDT and CDR2 YYEEEE. The CDR3 DNA follows: TGTGCCAGCAGTGGGACTCTCTACACAGATACGCAGTATTTT. As protein: CASSGTLYTDTQYF. Variable domain in full (rest from reference TRBV5-6 and TRBJ2-3): DAGVTQSPTHLIKTRGQQVTLRCSPKSGHDTVSWYQQALGQGPQFIFQYYEEEERQRGNFPDRFSGHQFPNYSSELNVNALLLGDSALYLCASSGTLYTDTQYFGPGTRLTVL.

A few counts support this clonotype. The chain joins TRBV29-1 to TRBJ1-2, with a possible D match to TRBD1 (5 bases). Germline V lookup: CDR1 SQVTM, CDR2 ANQGSEA. Trimming removed 4 bases at V and 8 bases at J, with 14 bases between. The length of the CDR3 is 12 residues. The CDR3 bases are TGCAGCGTTGGGCGGGGGTCTGGAGGCTACACCTTC. This codes for CSVGRGSGGYTF.

The rearrangement joins TRBV6-6 to TRBJ2-5; D call uncertain. The CDR3 runs to 14 residues. The V gene's germline CDR1 is MNHNY and CDR2 SVGAGI (reference sequence). The V end was cut by 2 bases, the J end by 5 bases, with 12 bases between. CDR3: CASSYAMNSETQYF. As DNA, the CDR3 is TGTGCCAGCAGTTACGCCATGAATTCGGAGACCCAGTACTTC.

A few counts support this clonotype. This chain joins TRBV7-8 and TRBJ2-7; 8 bases match TRBD1. Matching the DNA end better, TRBJ2-1 makes the J call doubtful. This CDR3 spans 15 amino acids. Looked up from germline, CDR1 is SGHVS and CDR2 is FQNEAQ. CDR3 nucleotide sequence: TGTGCCAGCAGCTTCAGGACAGGGACTTACAATGAGCAGTTCTTC. It yields the protein CASSFRTGTYNEQFF.

This clonotype was found a few times. The J gene is TRBJ1-5, the V gene TRBV5-1; TRBD1 matches at 9 bases. V gave up 4 bases and J gave up 7 bases; unmatched junction bases: 6. Germline V gene lookup returns CDR1 SGHRS and CDR2 YFSETQ. The CDR3 covers 14 residues. DNA of the CDR3: TGCGCCAGCAGCCCACAGGGGGCTGGGCAGCCCCAGCATTTT. This translates into CASSPQGAGQPQHF.

This rearrangement joins TRBV12-3 or TRBV12-4 to TRBJ1-1, with a possible D match to TRBD1 (6 bases). This CDR3 spans 14 amino acids. The germline V and J ends were trimmed by 6 bases and 5 bases, with 16 bases remaining between them. CDR3 nucleotides: TGTGCCAGCAGGGGACGGCAGGGGCGGACTGAAGCTTTCTTT. Residues: CASRGRQGRTEAFF.

V usage is TRBV5-1 and J usage is TRBJ2-7, with D tentatively TRBD1 or TRBD2 (6 bases each). This CDR3 region has 14 residues. The V and J ends lost 0 bases and 3 bases respectively, with 10 bases between them. CDR1 and CDR2 from the germline V gene are SGHRS and YFSETQ. Written as DNA, the CDR3 is TGCGCCAGCAGCTTGGGACAGGAGGGCTACGAGCAGTACTTC. Translation gives CASSLGQEGYEQYF.

V gene TRBV5-1 combines with J gene TRBJ2-2; D possibly matches TRBD1 or TRBD2 (5 bases each). The CDR3 runs to 15 residues. V was clipped by 1 base and J by 2 bases, with 9 bases between them. CDR1 SGHRS and CDR2 YFSETQ come from the germline V gene. The CDR3 protein is CASSLRGVNTGELFF. The CDR3, as DNA: TGCGCCAGCAGCTTGAGAGGGGTCAACACCGGGGAGCTGTTTTTT.

Ten or more counts support this clonotype. The rearrangement links TRBV7-9 to TRBJ1-1; 10 positions match TRBD1. The J segment lost 0 bases and the V segment lost 6 bases, leaving 10 bases of the junction unmatched. Looked up from germline, CDR1 is SEHNR and CDR2 is FQNEAQ (reference sequence). CDR3 length: 17 residues. For the CDR3, the DNA is TGTGCCAGCAGTCAGGGGACAGGGGTGTACATGAACACTGAAGCTTTCTTT. Amino acid sequence: CASSQGTGVYMNTEAFF.

The rearrangement joins TRBV28 to TRBJ1-4, with D unresolved. Trimming stripped 5 bases from V and 7 bases from J, with 8 bases between. This CDR3 has 12 residues. Germline CDR1 and CDR2: MDHEN and SYDVKM. CDR3 DNA sequence: TGTGCCAGCAGTGACACGGTTGAAAAACTGTTTTTT. Amino acids: CASSDTVEKLFF.

The table lists this clonotype with a few counts. V is TRBV4-3 and J is TRBJ2-1; tentatively, D is TRBD2 (6 bases). V dropped 0 bases and J dropped 3 bases, with 15 bases sitting between them. Germline V lookup: CDR1 LGHNA, CDR2 YSLEER. The CDR3 has 17 residues. The CDR3 region has the DNA TGCGCCAGCAGCCAAGAGCCAGGCGGGGCCGTCTACAATGAGCAGTTCTTC. It translates to CASSQEPGGAVYNEQFF.

In this sample, this clonotype turned up a few times. V is TRBV12-3 or TRBV12-4 and J is TRBJ1-1; D is possibly TRBD1 (5 bases). The CDR3 consists of 15 residues. V was trimmed by 11 bases and J by 3 bases, leaving 22 bases between them. The CDR3 bases are TGTGCCGCAACCTGGGGGACCCTCAGCCACACTGAAGCTTTCTTT. Protein product: CAATWGTLSHTEAFF.

This clonotype has just a few counts. This chain connects TRBV6-6 to TRBJ2-5; perhaps TRBD2 as D (6 bases). The germline CDR1 and CDR2 sequences are MNHNY and SVGAGI (reference sequence). V lost 2 bases and J 9 bases, leaving 19 bases between the germline ends. The CDR3 runs to 15 residues. The CDR3 sequence is CASSYEDYILGSQYF. CDR3 in DNA: TGTGCCAGCAGTTACGAGGACTACATCCTAGGGTCCCAGTACTTC.

This clonotype showed up just a few times. The V call is TRBV10-3, the J call TRBJ1-4; TRBD1 is a possible D gene (6 bases). The CDR3 length is 14 residues. V dropped 6 bases and J dropped 6 bases, with 14 bases sitting between them. CDR1 and CDR2 (germline): ENHRY, SYGVKD. CDR3 residues: CAIRADRPYEKLFF. CDR3 nucleotide sequence: TGTGCCATCAGGGCAGACAGGCCTTATGAAAAACTGTTTTTT.

This chain uses TRBV20-1 with TRBJ2-3; D not resolved. The CDR3 is made up of 11 amino acids. CDR1 and CDR2 (germline): DFQATT, SNEGSKA (reference sequence). V lost 0 bases and J 11 bases, leaving 9 bases between the germline ends. The DNA for the CDR3 is TGCAGTGCTAGAGATCCGAGCAGGCAGTATTTT. This codes for CSARDPSRQYF.

The table lists this clonotype with a few counts. V usage is TRBV20-1 and J usage is TRBJ2-3; no firm D call. This CDR3 has 10 residues. V lost 6 bases, J lost 7 bases, and 8 bases lay in between. Germline CDR1 is DFQATT and CDR2 is SNEGSKA (reference sequence). The CDR3 is CSAHFNTQYF. The CDR3 DNA sequence: TGCAGTGCCCATTTCAATACGCAGTATTTT.

This clonotype was counted many times. The CDR3 DNA reads TGCGCCAGCAGCCGAGAAAGTCGAGGGAGTGGCTACACCTTC. Translated: CASSRESRGSGYTF. The chain recombines TRBV4-1 with TRBJ1-2, with D hard to call. CDR3 length: 14 amino acids. The V end lost 4 bases, the J end lost 7 bases, and 16 bases lay between the germline ends. Per germline, CDR1 MGHRA and CDR2 YSYEKL.

This clonotype showed up just a few times. The J gene is TRBJ2-5, the V gene TRBV28; D remains ambiguous. Trimming took off 1 base at V and 5 bases at J, with 11 bases between the two ends. The CDR3 sequence is 14 residues long. Germline CDR1 MDHEN, CDR2 SYDVKM. The chain's CDR3 is CASSLSPLRETQYF. The CDR3 DNA reads TGTGCCAGCAGTTTATCTCCCCTTCGGGAGACCCAGTACTTC. The variable domain in full, with the rest retrieved from reference TRBV28 and TRBJ2-5, is DVKVTQSSRYLVKRTGEKVFLECVQDMDHENMFWYRQDPGLGLRLIYFSYDVKMKEKGDIPEGYSVSREKKERFSLILESASTNQTSMYLCASSLSPLRETQYFGPGTRLLVL.

The V gene is TRBV29-1, the J gene TRBJ2-5; 14 nucleotides line up with TRBD2. Near its end, the DNA agrees better with TRBJ2-1, so the J call may be wrong. This CDR3 comprises 15 residues. Germline V lookup: CDR1 SQVTM, CDR2 ANQGSEA. The CDR3 DNA is TGCAGCGTTGCTACGACTAGCGGGAGGGGCGATGAGCAGTTCTTC. It is translated as CSVATTSGRGDEQFF.

This clonotype has at least ten counts. This chain links TRBV29-1 with TRBJ2-7; 7 nucleotides align to TRBD1. V trimming: 4 bases; J trimming: 4 bases; junction bases outside the gene matches: 1. This CDR3 has 11 amino acids. Germline lookup yields CDR1 SQVTM and CDR2 ANQGSEA. The CDR3 DNA sequence: TGCAGCGTTGCGACAGGGTACGAGCAGTACGTC. This encodes CSVATGYEQYV.

This clonotype was counted only a few times. The genes are TRBV2 and TRBJ2-5; 7 nucleotides agree with TRBD2. The CDR3 spans 15 residues. The V and J ends lost 2 bases and 5 bases, in that order; junction bases with no gene match: 8. Germline lookup yields CDR1 SNHLY and CDR2 FYNNEI. The CDR3 coding sequence is TGTGCCAGCAGTGAATTAAGGGGAGGGGTCGAGACCCAGTACTTC. It specifies CASSELRGGVETQYF.

CDR3 region: CASSFETSGKNIQYF. In DNA, the CDR3 is TGTGCCAGCAGTTTCGAGACTAGCGGCAAAAACATTCAGTACTTC. This chain links TRBV12-3 or TRBV12-4 with TRBJ2-4; 9 bases are shared with TRBD2. CDR3 length equals 15 residues. The junction had 3 bases not matched to a gene; V was cut back by 3 bases and J by 3 bases.

A few counts support this clonotype. V is TRBV2 and J is TRBJ1-4; the D gene is possibly TRBD1 (6 bases). The germline CDR1 and CDR2 sequences are SNHLY and FYNNEI. V was trimmed by 3 bases and J by 7 bases, leaving 15 bases between them. The CDR3 is 15 amino acids. The CDR3 DNA is TGTGCCAGCAGTGACGAACAGGGTGGCGGTGAAAAACTGTTTTTT. This codes for CASSDEQGGGEKLFF.

This clonotype has more than one count but fewer than ten. The rearrangement links TRBV4-3 to TRBJ2-1, with D possibly TRBD2 on 5 matching bases. The CDR3 extends over 17 amino acids. V lost 6 bases and J 0 bases, leaving 18 bases between the germline ends. CDR1 is LGHNA and CDR2 is YSLEER in the germline V gene. The chain's CDR3 is CASSLYPSGSSYNEQFF. CDR3 coding DNA: TGCGCCAGCAGTCTATACCCGTCGGGGAGCTCCTACAATGAGCAGTTCTTC.

The rearrangement joins TRBV3-1 to TRBJ2-7; tentatively, D is TRBD1 (5 bases). The CDR3 sequence is 17 residues long. The germline CDR1 and CDR2 sequences are LGHDT and YNNKEL (reference sequence). V was pared by 1 base and J by 2 bases, with 18 bases between. CDR3 region: CASSQGSQGMRPYEQYF. Written as DNA, the CDR3 is TGTGCCAGCAGCCAAGGTTCCCAGGGAATGCGCCCCTACGAGCAGTACTTC.

With respect to this clonotype: The germline gene is not matched at one end of the junction; a read error may be the cause. This chain links TRBV29-1 with TRBJ1-3, with D uncertain. The CDR3 runs to 14 residues. Germline V gene lookup returns CDR1 SQVTM and CDR2 ANQGSEA. CDR3 nucleotide sequence: TGCAGCGCCCTCGACCTTAGCTCTGGAAGCACCATATATTTT. Its protein product is CSALDLSSGSTIYF.

The chain is built from TRBV7-9 and TRBJ1-3; D unclear. With 1 base removed from V and 2 bases from J, the gap between germline ends came to 12 bases. This CDR3 has 16 residues. Germline CDR1 SEHNR, CDR2 FQNEAQ (reference sequence). For the CDR3, the DNA is TGTGCCAGCAGCTTAGGTGCGAGGAGGGCTGGAAACACCATATATTTT. This encodes CASSLGARRAGNTIYF.

The genes are TRBV12-3 or TRBV12-4 and TRBJ1-5; 9 bases align to TRBD1. The CDR3 contains 14 residues. V lost 2 bases and J lost 5; bases outside the gene matches: 1. The CDR3 DNA reads TGTGCCAGCAGTTTATGGACAGGGGATCAGCCCCAGCATTTT. It is translated as CASSLWTGDQPQHF.

The rearrangement joins TRBV25-1 to TRBJ2-2; a possible D gene is TRBD2 (5 bases). The CDR3 extends over 13 amino acids. Germline V gene sequence: CDR1 MGHDK, CDR2 SYGVNS. Trimming stripped 7 bases from V and 5 bases from J, with 11 bases between. The CDR3, as DNA: TGTGCCAGCACAGCAACGGGGACCGGGGAGCTGTTTTTT. This codes for CASTATGTGELFF.